This TCR beta chain is drawn from a study of cytomegalovirus exposure and HLA in healthy donors. Donors came from a validation cohort of approximately 110 subjects, distinct from the first 666-subject cohort. Points on this clone: What it binds is unknown.

Study-wide points: One later analysis, an examination of the 90 to 150 validation repertoires, found that first-cohort TCR clusters tended to co-occur in them. Listed as cytomegalovirus-associated were 150 to 200 TCR beta chains. In vitro checks showed that a few CMV-associated chains really do target CMV antigens.

The CDR3 has 14 residues. Between the trimmed V and J ends, which lost 1 base and 2 bases, there was a span of 7 bases. Germline values: CDR1 SGHNT, CDR2 YENEEA. Profiled with immunoSEQ multiplex PCR; TCRdb holds only in-frame clones, not every one. The sample includes 130,000 or so clones, more than 70% of them seen just once. The sequenced sample was PBMCs. The TCR comes from a woman in her thirties in good health and CMV-seronegative. The chain employs TRBV11-3 and TRBJ2-3; no clear D. CDR3 in DNA: TGTGCCAGCAGCTTAGGAAGAGTCACAGATACGCAGTATTTT. It codes for CASSLGRVTDTQYF.